Following are 27 T cell receptor beta chains from one sample sequenced in a study of blood T cell repertoires in COVID-19. Produced via immunoSEQ multiplex PCR; TCRdb's table is partial and in-frame only. The top ten clones hold 2.2% of a sample with 200,000 or so clones, 85% to 90% of them seen once. The sequenced material came from peripheral blood. The receptors derive from a woman aged 50 to 65 with acute or convalescent COVID-19.

The rearrangement links TRBV6-1 to TRBJ2-7; weak D call: TRBD2 (7 bases). The V gene lost 0 bases and the J gene lost 1 base, with 13 bases spanning the gap. The CDR3 runs 16 residues. CDR1 is MNHNS, CDR2 SASEGT, per germline. The CDR3 DNA follows: TGTGCCAGCAGTGAAGCGCGGGGGACATTTTCCTACGAGCAGTACTTC. Translation: CASSEARGTFSYEQYF.

The chain couples TRBV5-1 to TRBJ2-7, with 8 bases fitting TRBD2. CDR3 length equals 16 residues. The V gene end was trimmed by 0 bases and the J gene end by 2 bases; junction bases not matched to a gene: 7. In germline, CDR1 is SGHRS, CDR2 YFSETQ. The CDR3, as DNA: TGCGCCAGCAGCTTGGTTAGCGGGGTAGGCCCCTACGAGCAGTACTTC. Its translation: CASSLVSGVGPYEQYF.

The chain carries TRBV9 and TRBJ1-1, with D maybe TRBD1 (5 bases). CDR3 length: 16 amino acids. Germline V lookup: CDR1 SGDLS, CDR2 YYNGEE. Deletions cut 0 bases from V and 0 bases from J, with 12 bases between. The CDR3 protein is CASSVGQGFMNTEAFF. The CDR3 nucleotides read TGTGCCAGCAGCGTAGGGCAGGGCTTCATGAACACTGAAGCTTTCTTT.

This rearrangement joins TRBV24-1 to TRBJ2-5, with 8 bases lining up with TRBD1. V was pared by 4 bases and J by 4 bases, with 7 bases of the junction left unmatched. Germline assignment: CDR1 KGHDR and CDR2 SFDVKD. This CDR3 contains 15 residues. Here the CDR3 reads CATSETGTGRETQYF. CDR3 DNA sequence: TGTGCCACCAGTGAGACCGGGACAGGCCGAGAGACCCAGTACTTC.

V and J are TRBV19 and TRBJ1-6; D is perhaps TRBD1 (6 bases). Germline V gives CDR1 LNHDA, CDR2 SQIVND (reference sequence). The CDR3 length is 14 residues. The germline V and J ends were trimmed by 6 bases and 4 bases, with 10 bases remaining between them. The CDR3 here is CASRQTGYNSPLHF. CDR3 DNA: TGTGCCAGTAGGCAGACAGGATATAATTCACCCCTCCACTTT.

The chain employs TRBV7-2 and TRBJ2-2; unclear D gene. Trimming pared 2 bases from V and 1 base from J, leaving 8 bases between. CDR1 and CDR2 (germline): SGHTA, FQGNSA. The CDR3 length is 15 residues. The chain's CDR3 is CASSLRRLNTGELFF. CDR3 DNA: TGTGCCAGCAGCTTACGCAGGTTGAACACCGGGGAGCTGTTTTTT.

This rearrangement joins TRBV4-3 to TRBJ2-7; 9 bases are shared with TRBD2. This CDR3 is built from 17 residues. V lost 0 bases and J lost 3; bases outside the gene matches: 9. CDR1 and CDR2 from the germline V gene are LGHNA and YSLEER. Here the CDR3 DNA reads TGCGCCAGCAGCCAAGATTGGCGGGGGGGCCTTCGCTACGAGCAGTACTTC. This sequence encodes CASSQDWRGGLRYEQYF.

The V and J genes are TRBV6-2 or TRBV6-3 and TRBJ1-5, with D unresolved. The V end was cut by 1 base, the J end by 7 bases, with 8 bases between. Germline values: CDR1 MNHEY, CDR2 SVGEGT. This CDR3 region has 13 residues. CDR3 DNA sequence: TGTGCCAGCAGTTACTTCGGAGACCAGCCCCAGCATTTT. Protein: CASSYFGDQPQHF.

This chain uses TRBV9 with TRBJ2-3; D might be TRBD1 (5 bases). There are 16 residues in the CDR3. Trimming removed 0 bases at V and 7 bases at J, with 18 bases between. Germline loops: CDR1 SGDLS, CDR2 YYNGEE. CDR3 protein: CASSVDMGLGINTQYF. The CDR3, as DNA: TGTGCCAGCAGCGTAGACATGGGGCTCGGAATAAATACGCAGTATTTT.

V gene TRBV10-3 combines with J gene TRBJ2-1; D possibly corresponds to TRBD2 (6 bases). In germline, CDR1 is ENHRY, CDR2 SYGVKD. V was shortened by 8 bases and J by 4 bases, with 18 bases between the two germline ends. The CDR3 has 15 amino acids. The CDR3 is CAILPAGTSYNEQFF. CDR3 bases: TGTGCCATCCTCCCCGCAGGGACTTCATACAATGAGCAGTTCTTC.

In its sample, this clone was seen once. The gene calls are TRBV11-2 and TRBJ1-1; D may be TRBD1 (5 bases). Trimming removed 4 bases from V and 8 bases from J, with 5 bases in between. The germline V gene encodes CDR1 SGHAT and CDR2 FQNNGV. This CDR3 comprises 10 residues. CDR3 bases: TGTGCCAGCAGCTGGACAGAAGCTTTCTTT. It yields the protein CASSWTEAFF. Complete variable domain (other parts from reference TRBV11-2 and TRBJ1-1): EAGVAQSPRYKIIEKRQSVAFWCNPISGHATLYWYQQILGQGPKLLIQFQNNGVVDDSQLPKDRFSAERLKGVDSTLKIQPAKLEDSAVYLCASSWTEAFFGQGTRLTVV.

This rearrangement joins TRBV18 to TRBJ2-2; perhaps TRBD2 as D (6 bases). V was shortened by 6 bases and J by 8 bases, with 16 bases between the two germline ends. The CDR3 spans 14 residues. Per the germline V gene, CDR1 is KGHSH and CDR2 is LQKENI. This CDR3 reads CASSQSGLKGELFF. The CDR3 DNA reads TGTGCCAGCTCGCAGAGCGGGCTGAAAGGGGAGCTGTTTTTT. The full variable domain, completed using reference TRBV18 and TRBJ2-2, is NAGVMQNPRHLVRRRGQEARLRCSPMKGHSHVYWYRQLPEEGLKFMVYLQKENIIDESGMPKERFSAEFPKEGPSILRIQQVVRGDSAAYFCASSQSGLKGELFFGEGSRLTVL.

The chain uses TRBV7-6 and TRBJ2-1, with D perhaps matching TRBD1 (5 bases). With 4 bases removed from V and 4 bases from J, the gap between germline ends came to 11 bases. The CDR3 totals 14 residues. Germline values: CDR1 SGHVS, CDR2 FNYEAQ. The CDR3 DNA sequence: TGTGCCAGCAGCTCGCGGACAAATTACAATGAGCAGTTCTTC. Translated: CASSSRTNYNEQFF.

The chain employs TRBV6-4 and TRBJ2-5; D perhaps matches TRBD2 (6 bases). The CDR3 totals 15 residues. V was clipped by 7 bases and J by 5 bases, with 20 bases between them. Germline V gene sequence: CDR1 MRHNA, CDR2 SNTAGT. CDR3 amino acids: CASIFRDGGGETQYF. For the CDR3, the DNA is TGTGCCAGCATCTTCCGAGACGGTGGAGGGGAGACCCAGTACTTC.

The J gene is TRBJ2-3, the V gene TRBV5-1; D may be TRBD1 (6 bases). The V gene's germline CDR1 is SGHRS and CDR2 YFSETQ. The CDR3 sequence is 15 residues long. Trimming pared 4 bases from V and 4 bases from J, leaving 16 bases between. The CDR3 bases are TGCGCCAGCAGCCCCTTAGGGGGTGTCGCAGATACGCAGTATTTT. Its translation is CASSPLGGVADTQYF.

V gene TRBV7-2 combines with J gene TRBJ1-3, with 8 bases that match TRBD1. The CDR3 has 15 amino acids. The germline V gene has CDR1 SGHTA and CDR2 FQGNSA. The ends lost 1 base at V and 3 bases at J; junction bases unmatched: 2. This chain's CDR3 is CASSLDRGFGNTIYF. The CDR3 nucleotides read TGTGCCAGCAGCTTAGACAGGGGGTTTGGAAACACCATATATTTT.

J is TRBJ1-2 and V is TRBV10-3; 10 positions agree with TRBD1. The CDR3 consists of 16 residues. Germline values: CDR1 ENHRY, CDR2 SYGVKD. Trimming removed 6 bases from V and 3 bases from J; junction bases left unmatched: 10. CDR3 in amino acids: CAISTGTGVSDYGYTF. The CDR3 DNA sequence: TGTGCCATCAGCACCGGGACAGGGGTTTCAGACTATGGCTACACCTTC.

This chain connects TRBV7-2 to TRBJ2-1; 7 bases match TRBD1. J lost 5 bases, V lost 5 bases, and 6 bases had no gene match. The CDR3 sequence is 14 residues long. CDR1 SGHTA and CDR2 FQGNSA come from the germline V gene. The CDR3 DNA reads as TGTGCCAGCAGCCTGCGACAGGGAAACAATGAGCAGTTCTTC. Residues: CASSLRQGNNEQFF.

V gene TRBV19 combines with J gene TRBJ1-1; tentatively, D is TRBD1 (5 bases). The CDR3 extends over 14 amino acids. Trimming took 8 bases from V and 1 from J, leaving 14 bases between them. In germline, CDR1 is LNHDA, CDR2 SQIVND (reference sequence). In DNA form, the CDR3 reads TGTGCCAGTTCTCATCGGACAAGGAACACTGAAGCTTTCTTT. Translation gives CASSHRTRNTEAFF. The complete variable domain, with remaining parts taken from reference TRBV19 and TRBJ1-1, reads DGGITQSPKYLFRKEGQNVTLSCEQNLNHDAMYWYRQDPGQGLRLIYYSQIVNDFQKGDIAEGYSVSREKKESFPLTVTSAQKNPTAFYLCASSHRTRNTEAFFGQGTRLTVV.

The chain carries TRBV13 and TRBJ2-2, with 7 nucleotides matching TRBD2. The V gene's germline CDR1 is PRHDT and CDR2 FYEKMQ (reference sequence). CDR3 length: 14 amino acids. Trimming cost V 1 base and J 4 bases; bases outside gene matches: 0. CDR3 sequence: CASSLVAGTGELFF. DNA for the CDR3: TGTGCCAGCAGCTTAGTAGCGGGCACCGGGGAGCTGTTTTTT.

V and J are TRBV21-1 and TRBJ2-3; TRBD2 is the table's D call and was not checked against the DNA. TRBV21-1 is described as a pseudogene. The CDR3 sequence is 23 residues long. CDR3 coding DNA: TGTGCCAGCCGACCGAATTCCGGGTCGAACGCTCAAAACATAAAACTTCGCACAGATACGCAGTATTTT. Its protein is CASRPNSGSNAQNIKLRTDTQYF.

This sequence joins TRBV20-1 and TRBJ2-5; no definite D call. V was cut by 8 bases and J by 5 bases, with 12 bases left in between. Germline V gene lookup returns CDR1 DFQATT and CDR2 SNEGSKA (reference sequence). The CDR3 runs to 11 residues. DNA for the CDR3: TGCAGTCCTTTGGTGCGGGAGACCCAGTACTTC. It translates to CSPLVRETQYF.

The chain employs TRBV29-1 and TRBJ2-3; D might be TRBD2 (6 bases). V was trimmed by 0 bases and J by 1 base, leaving 11 bases between them. Germline V CDR1 and CDR2: SQVTM, ANQGSEA. The CDR3 sequence is 15 residues long. The chain's CDR3 is CSVEERGGGTDTQYF. For the CDR3, the DNA is TGCAGCGTTGAAGAACGAGGAGGGGGCACAGATACGCAGTATTTT.

This chain uses TRBV4-3 with TRBJ2-3, with D possibly being TRBD1 (6 bases). The CDR3 is made up of 16 amino acids. With 4 bases removed from V and 1 base from J, the gap between germline ends came to 15 bases. Germline CDR1 reads LGHNA; CDR2 reads YSLEER. The CDR3 spells CASSRNRQAGTDTQYF. In DNA form, the CDR3 reads TGCGCCAGCAGCCGAAACAGACAGGCGGGCACAGATACGCAGTATTTT.

Only one count was recorded for this clone. The rearrangement links TRBV11-2 to TRBJ2-7; a possible D gene is TRBD2 (6 bases). The CDR3 runs to 14 residues. The germline V gene has CDR1 SGHAT and CDR2 FQNNGV. Trimming stripped 5 bases from V and 3 bases from J, with 14 bases between. The CDR3 DNA follows: TGTGCCAGCAGCACATGGGAGGACGTCTACGAGCAGTACTTC. Its translation is CASSTWEDVYEQYF.

V usage is TRBV10-3 and J usage is TRBJ2-7; 8 bases align to TRBD2. V trimming: 4 bases; J trimming: 0 bases; junction bases outside the gene matches: 8. Germline assignment: CDR1 ENHRY and CDR2 SYGVKD. This CDR3 has 16 amino acids. The CDR3 DNA follows: TGTGCCATCAGTGCGCAGACTAGCGAATTCTCCTACGAGCAGTACTTC. The encoded protein is CAISAQTSEFSYEQYF.

The chain uses TRBV19 and TRBJ1-2, with 7 nucleotides matching TRBD1. CDR3 length: 17 residues. Germline trimming cut 5 bases from V and 0 bases from J; bases unmatched to any gene: 12. Germline V gene sequence: CDR1 LNHDA, CDR2 SQIVND (reference sequence). The CDR3 spells CASSRHPQGITNYGYTF. CDR3 DNA: TGTGCCAGTAGTCGTCATCCACAGGGGATTACTAACTATGGCTACACCTTC.